This is a list of T cell receptor beta chains from one sample in a study of blood T cell repertoires in COVID-19. Profiling relied on immunoSEQ multiplex PCR, and the TCRdb table lists in-frame clones only, not all of them. Of about 270,000 clones listed, 90% are singletons. Input material: PBMCs or T cells enriched from blood (not recorded which). The receptors here all came from a woman aged 25-40 years with acute COVID-19. CDR3s include the opening cysteine and the closing phenylalanine or tryptophan. Each record gives: J gene, clone size, V gene, D gene, CDR3 protein, CDR3 DNA. The D gene is left open where the match is weak. Clone size, where shown, is once, few, many, or a class for clones that have expanded.

J gene: TRBJ2-2
clone size: few
V gene: TRBV19
D gene: TRBD2
CDR3 protein: CASNSLAGSGELFF
CDR3 DNA: TGTGCCAGTAATTCACTAGCGGGATCCGGGGAGCTGTTTTTT

J gene: TRBJ2-7
clone size: .
V gene: TRBV4-1
D gene: .
CDR3 protein: CASSPGEPYEQYF
CDR3 DNA: TGCGCCAGCAGCCCCGGGGAACCCTACGAGCAGTACTTC

J gene: TRBJ2-7
clone size: .
V gene: TRBV7-2
D gene: .
CDR3 protein: CASSLDRVDYEQYF
CDR3 DNA: TGTGCCAGCAGCTTAGACAGGGTGGACTACGAGCAGTACTTC

J gene: TRBJ2-2
clone size: .
V gene: TRBV19
D gene: .
CDR3 protein: CASSIGWRGSNTGELFF
CDR3 DNA: TGTGCCAGTAGTATAGGATGGCGGGGCTCGAACACCGGGGAGCTGTTTTTT

J gene: TRBJ1-1
clone size: .
V gene: TRBV12-5
D gene: .
CDR3 protein: CASGFEGRRTEAFF
CDR3 DNA: TGTGCTAGTGGTTTTGAGGGTAGGCGCACTGAAGCTTTCTTT

J gene: TRBJ2-2
clone size: .
V gene: TRBV11-3
D gene: .
CDR3 protein: CASSLPLGGVAGELFF
CDR3 DNA: TGTGCCAGCAGCTTACCTCTAGGAGGCGTAGCGGGGGAGCTGTTTTTT

J gene: TRBJ1-2
clone size: .
V gene: TRBV24-1
D gene: TRBD1
CDR3 protein: CATSDRDDGYTF
CDR3 DNA: TGTGCCACCTCCGACAGGGATGATGGCTACACCTTC

J gene: TRBJ2-7
clone size: .
V gene: TRBV4-3
D gene: TRBD2
CDR3 protein: CASSQGLAGPYEQYF
CDR3 DNA: TGCGCCAGCAGCCAAGGACTAGCTGGACCCTACGAGCAGTACTTC

J gene: TRBJ1-2
clone size: .
V gene: TRBV28
D gene: .
CDR3 protein: CASTGPGNYGYTF
CDR3 DNA: TGTGCCAGCACCGGGCCAGGGAACTATGGCTACACCTTC

J gene: TRBJ2-2
clone size: .
V gene: TRBV2
D gene: .
CDR3 protein: CASSRDREATGELFF
CDR3 DNA: TGTGCCAGCAGTAGAGACAGGGAGGCCACCGGGGAGCTGTTTTTT

J gene: TRBJ2-3
clone size: .
V gene: TRBV28
D gene: TRBD2
CDR3 protein: CASSLFSSGSRDTQYF
CDR3 DNA: TGTGCCAGCAGTTTATTTTCTAGCGGGAGTCGGGATACGCAGTATTTT

J gene: TRBJ1-2
clone size: .
V gene: TRBV11-1
D gene: .
CDR3 protein: CASSFVGGSDYGYTF
CDR3 DNA: TGTGCCAGCAGCTTTGTTGGTGGTTCGGACTATGGCTACACCTTC

J gene: TRBJ2-7
clone size: once
V gene: TRBV3-1/TRBV3-2
D gene: TRBD1
CDR3 protein: CASSYDTGTGFYEQYF
CDR3 DNA: TGTGCCAGCAGCTACGATACCGGGACAGGCTTTTACGAGCAGTACTTC

J gene: TRBJ2-3
clone size: .
V gene: TRBV28
D gene: .
CDR3 protein: CASSLSSFRQVWTDTQYF
CDR3 DNA: TGTGCCAGCAGTTTGAGCTCGTTCCGACAGGTTTGGACAGATACGCAGTATTTT

J gene: TRBJ2-7
clone size: .
V gene: TRBV9
D gene: TRBD2
CDR3 protein: CASSVAPELAGYEQYF
CDR3 DNA: TGTGCCAGCAGCGTAGCCCCCGAACTAGCGGGCTACGAGCAGTACTTC

J gene: TRBJ2-5
clone size: .
V gene: TRBV6-5
D gene: TRBD2
CDR3 protein: CASRVAGAVETQYF
CDR3 DNA: TGTGCCAGCAGAGTAGCGGGAGCAGTGGAGACCCAGTACTTC

J gene: TRBJ1-4
clone size: .
V gene: TRBV28
D gene: .
CDR3 protein: CASSLGGAKEKLFF
CDR3 DNA: TGTGCCAGCAGTTTAGGGGGGGCGAAGGAAAAACTGTTTTTT

J gene: TRBJ2-7
clone size: .
V gene: TRBV11-3
D gene: .
CDR3 protein: CASSLVPGHEQYF
CDR3 DNA: TGTGCCAGCAGCTTAGTGCCTGGCCACGAGCAGTACTTC

J gene: TRBJ2-1
clone size: .
V gene: TRBV9
D gene: .
CDR3 protein: CASSLGTSTGEQFF
CDR3 DNA: TGTGCCAGCAGCTTGGGCACGTCAACGGGAGAGCAGTTCTTC

J gene: TRBJ2-7
clone size: .
V gene: TRBV14
D gene: .
CDR3 protein: CASWRVAGVYEQYF
CDR3 DNA: TGTGCCAGCTGGCGGGTGGCGGGTGTCTACGAGCAGTACTTC

J gene: TRBJ1-6
clone size: .
V gene: TRBV6-1
D gene: .
CDR3 protein: CASSEAWVGNSPLHF
CDR3 DNA: TGTGCCAGCAGTGAAGCTTGGGTCGGGAATTCACCCCTCCACTTT

J gene: TRBJ2-1
clone size: .
V gene: TRBV9
D gene: .
CDR3 protein: CASSAFAGSYNEQFF
CDR3 DNA: TGTGCCAGCAGCGCCTTTGCGGGCTCCTACAATGAGCAGTTCTTC

J gene: TRBJ1-2
clone size: .
V gene: TRBV3-1/TRBV3-2
D gene: TRBD1
CDR3 protein: CASSPPQGQTYGYTF
CDR3 DNA: TGTGCCAGCAGCCCCCCCCAGGGACAGACTTATGGCTACACCTTC

J gene: TRBJ2-1
clone size: .
V gene: TRBV24-1
D gene: TRBD1
CDR3 protein: CATSGQGANEQFF
CDR3 DNA: TGTGCCACCAGTGGTCAGGGGGCGAATGAGCAGTTCTTC

J gene: TRBJ2-1
clone size: .
V gene: TRBV28
D gene: .
CDR3 protein: CASSLAGGFGIYNEQFF
CDR3 DNA: TGTGCCAGCAGTTTGGCCGGGGGATTCGGGATTTACAATGAGCAGTTCTTC

J gene: TRBJ2-1
clone size: few
V gene: TRBV6-4
D gene: TRBD2
CDR3 protein: CASPPPGLAGGPKSNEQFF
CDR3 DNA: TGTGCCAGCCCTCCCCCGGGACTAGCGGGAGGGCCGAAGAGTAATGAGCAGTTCTTC

J gene: TRBJ2-7
clone size: .
V gene: TRBV6-2/TRBV6-3
D gene: .
CDR3 protein: CASSSQIYEQYF
CDR3 DNA: TGTGCCAGCAGTTCCCAGATCTACGAGCAGTACTTC

J gene: TRBJ2-7
clone size: .
V gene: TRBV5-1
D gene: TRBD2
CDR3 protein: CASSLRPSGSDEQYF
CDR3 DNA: TGCGCCAGCAGCTTGAGGCCTAGCGGGAGCGACGAGCAGTACTTC

J gene: TRBJ1-1
clone size: .
V gene: TRBV18
D gene: TRBD1
CDR3 protein: CASSPPMGQGMNTEAFF
CDR3 DNA: TGTGCCAGCTCACCGCCAATGGGACAGGGGATGAACACTGAAGCTTTCTTT

J gene: TRBJ2-7
clone size: .
V gene: TRBV5-5
D gene: .
CDR3 protein: CASSFQTVRNYYEQYF
CDR3 DNA: TGTGCCAGCAGCTTCCAGACAGTGAGGAATTACTACGAGCAGTACTTC

J gene: TRBJ2-5
clone size: .
V gene: TRBV30
D gene: .
CDR3 protein: CAWSLGGPETQYF
CDR3 DNA: TGTGCCTGGAGTTTGGGGGGACCGGAGACCCAGTACTTC

J gene: TRBJ2-7
clone size: .
V gene: TRBV24-1
D gene: .
CDR3 protein: CATSQPPRDSAYEQYF
CDR3 DNA: TGTGCCACCAGTCAGCCTCCCCGGGACTCAGCCTACGAGCAGTACTTC

J gene: TRBJ1-3
clone size: .
V gene: TRBV9
D gene: .
CDR3 protein: CASSATQEGGNTIYF
CDR3 DNA: TGTGCCAGCAGCGCCACCCAGGAAGGTGGAAACACCATATATTTT

J gene: TRBJ1-1
clone size: .
V gene: TRBV27
D gene: .
CDR3 protein: CASRAPQKGDTEAFF
CDR3 DNA: TGTGCCAGCCGAGCCCCTCAAAAAGGGGACACTGAAGCTTTCTTT

J gene: TRBJ2-1
clone size: .
V gene: TRBV7-8
D gene: TRBD2
CDR3 protein: CASHLAGVGEQFF
CDR3 DNA: TGTGCCAGCCACCTAGCGGGAGTCGGTGAGCAGTTCTTC

J gene: TRBJ2-7
clone size: .
V gene: TRBV7-9
D gene: .
CDR3 protein: CASSSGMFTYEQYF
CDR3 DNA: TGTGCCAGCAGCTCCGGTATGTTCACCTACGAGCAGTACTTC

J gene: TRBJ2-7
clone size: .
V gene: TRBV19
D gene: TRBD1
CDR3 protein: CASSIPRDRGYEQYF
CDR3 DNA: TGTGCCAGTAGTATACCCCGGGACAGGGGGTACGAGCAGTACTTC

J gene: TRBJ1-5
clone size: few
V gene: TRBV7-2
D gene: TRBD1
CDR3 protein: CASSLTTGMNQPQHF
CDR3 DNA: TGTGCCAGCAGCTTAACGACAGGGATGAATCAGCCCCAGCATTTT

J gene: TRBJ2-7
clone size: .
V gene: TRBV7-2
D gene: .
CDR3 protein: CASSLAQGHEQYF
CDR3 DNA: TGTGCCAGCAGCTTAGCCCAGGGCCACGAGCAGTACTTC

J gene: TRBJ2-7
clone size: .
V gene: TRBV11-2
D gene: .
CDR3 protein: CASSLQNYEQYF
CDR3 DNA: TGTGCCAGCAGCTTACAGAACTACGAGCAGTACTTC

J gene: TRBJ2-7
clone size: .
V gene: TRBV27
D gene: TRBD2
CDR3 protein: CASSLAGLAYEQYF
CDR3 DNA: TGTGCCAGCAGCCTAGCGGGTCTTGCCTACGAGCAGTACTTC

J gene: TRBJ1-6
clone size: .
V gene: TRBV4-1
D gene: .
CDR3 protein: CASSQDPNSPLHF
CDR3 DNA: TGCGCCAGCAGCCAAGATCCGAATTCACCCCTCCACTTT

J gene: TRBJ2-7
clone size: .
V gene: TRBV30
D gene: .
CDR3 protein: CAWSGRGRVYEQYF
CDR3 DNA: TGTGCCTGGAGCGGTAGGGGGAGAGTTTACGAGCAGTACTTC

J gene: TRBJ2-7
clone size: .
V gene: TRBV6-5
D gene: .
CDR3 protein: CASRPQKTYEQYF
CDR3 DNA: TGTGCCAGCAGACCACAGAAAACCTACGAGCAGTACTTC

J gene: TRBJ2-2
clone size: .
V gene: TRBV27
D gene: .
CDR3 protein: CASSEIGRSGSGELFF
CDR3 DNA: TGTGCCAGCAGTGAAATAGGGAGGAGTGGCTCCGGGGAGCTGTTTTTT

J gene: TRBJ2-7
clone size: once
V gene: TRBV28
D gene: .
CDR3 protein: CASSLRLAQGNAYEQYF
CDR3 DNA: TGTGCCAGCAGTTTAAGGTTAGCACAGGGAAATGCCTACGAGCAGTACTTC

J gene: TRBJ1-1
clone size: .
V gene: TRBV29-1
D gene: .
CDR3 protein: CSVNGEALMNTEAFF
CDR3 DNA: TGCAGCGTCAACGGGGAGGCCCTAATGAACACTGAAGCTTTCTTT

J gene: TRBJ1-5
clone size: .
V gene: TRBV19
D gene: .
CDR3 protein: CASSGAGDQPQHF
CDR3 DNA: TGTGCCAGTAGTGGGGCAGGGGATCAGCCCCAGCATTTT

J gene: TRBJ2-2
clone size: .
V gene: TRBV18
D gene: TRBD1
CDR3 protein: CASSPQQGNFNPGELFF
CDR3 DNA: TGTGCCAGCTCACCACAACAGGGGAATTTCAACCCCGGGGAGCTGTTTTTT

J gene: TRBJ2-1
clone size: .
V gene: TRBV12-3/TRBV12-4
D gene: .
CDR3 protein: CASIDRDYNEQFF
CDR3 DNA: TGTGCCAGCATAGACCGGGATTACAATGAGCAGTTCTTC

J gene: TRBJ2-5
clone size: once
V gene: TRBV7-9
D gene: TRBD1
CDR3 protein: CASSLQRLGQETQYF
CDR3 DNA: TGTGCCAGCAGCTTACAGCGGTTGGGACAGGAGACCCAGTACTTC

J gene: TRBJ2-1
clone size: .
V gene: TRBV4-2
D gene: .
CDR3 protein: CASSQEVGSYNEQFF
CDR3 DNA: TGTGCCAGCAGCCAAGAGGTCGGCTCCTACAATGAGCAGTTCTTC

J gene: TRBJ1-2
clone size: once
V gene: TRBV28
D gene: .
CDR3 protein: CASGREEGYGYTF
CDR3 DNA: TGTGCCTCGGGCAGGGAGGAAGGTTATGGCTACACCTTC

J gene: TRBJ2-6
clone size: .
V gene: TRBV11-2
D gene: .
CDR3 protein: CASSLVAGVTF
CDR3 DNA: TGTGCCAGCAGCTTAGTGGCAGGGGTGACTTTC

J gene: TRBJ2-1
clone size: .
V gene: TRBV14
D gene: .
CDR3 protein: CASSQDQRGGKVGNEQFF
CDR3 DNA: TGTGCCAGCAGCCAAGATCAGAGGGGGGGGAAAGTTGGGAATGAGCAGTTCTTC

J gene: TRBJ2-2
clone size: .
V gene: TRBV12-5
D gene: TRBD1
CDR3 protein: CASGLGGKRQGVNTGELFF
CDR3 DNA: TGTGCTAGTGGTTTGGGGGGAAAGAGACAGGGAGTGAACACCGGGGAGCTGTTTTTT